One and the same sample provided the 25 T cell receptor beta chains below, sequenced in a study of vaccination and CD4 T cells after COVID-19 (dated by TCRdb to between 2021 and 2022). The label giving this sample's treatment or condition can be read as: 10-day PBMC culture with coronavirus spike peptide pools or control peptides (ViraFEST assay). The library was built by means of PCR. Sequencing was performed on an Illumina iSeq 100. DNA from cultured CD4+ T cells was subjected to TCR sequencing with the Oncomine TCR Beta short-read assay at the Johns Hopkins FTIC core. The public reads were reprocessed in TCRdb via fastp at Q25 and MiXCR, keeping in-frame beta chains. CDR3 protein duplicates are merged, each entry listing the most common genes and DNA. The sample table contains about 26,000 distinct CDR3 sequences; only one count was recorded for 64% of them. The leading ten clones occupy over 4.5% of the sample.

Their recognized antigens are unknown. Sequenced sample: CD4+ T cells from blood, cultured in vitro. The receptors shown here come from a human donor who had recovered from COVID-19.

The chain is built from TRBV27 and TRBJ2-5; TRBD2 matches at 7 bases. CDR1 and CDR2 (germline): MNHEY, SMNVEV (reference sequence). CDR3 length: 15 residues. After removal of 0 bases from V and 5 bases from J, the junction contained 6 bases not matched to a gene. In DNA form, the CDR3 reads TGTGCCAGCAGTTTATCTGGGCGGGAGCGGGAGACCCAGTACTTC. Its translation is CASSLSGRERETQYF.

This chain joins TRBV4-1 and TRBJ1-6; no definite D call. Germline CDR1 is MGHRA and CDR2 is YSYEKL. This CDR3 comprises 12 residues. V lost 3 bases, J lost 6 bases, and 3 bases lay in between. The CDR3 reads CASSQGNSPLHF. The CDR3 coding sequence is TGCGCCAGCAGCCAGGGTAATTCACCCCTCCACTTT.

CDR3 DNA sequence: TGTGCCAGCAGTTACGAGGCAGCGGGGGGCAATCAGCCCCAGCATTTT. Translating it yields CASSYEAAGGNQPQHF. V is TRBV6-2 or TRBV6-3 and J is TRBJ1-5, with D perhaps matching TRBD1 (5 bases). Germline CDR1 and CDR2: MNHEY and SVGEGT. The CDR3 contains 16 residues. Deletions cut 2 bases from V and 2 bases from J, with 13 bases between.

The V gene is TRBV30, the J gene TRBJ2-7; D not certain. CDR1 is GTSNPN, CDR2 SVGIG, per germline (reference sequence). Trimming cost V 5 bases and J 6 bases, with 11 bases left between them. The CDR3 totals 11 residues. CDR3 nucleotides: TGTGCCTGGGCAACAGTGCGCGAGCAGTACTTC. This translates into CAWATVREQYF.

The chain recombines TRBV15 with TRBJ1-2, with 7 nucleotides matching TRBD1. With 0 bases clipped from V and 4 bases from J, the junction kept 8 bases outside the gene matches. The germline CDR1 and CDR2 sequences are LNHNV and YYDKDF (reference sequence). This CDR3 is 16 amino acids long. The CDR3 DNA sequence: TGTGCCACCAGCAGAGATCGACAGGGTTTGGGCTATGGCTACACCTTC. This encodes CATSRDRQGLGYGYTF.

The gene calls are TRBV6-2 or TRBV6-3 and TRBJ1-1; 9 bases map to TRBD1. This CDR3 contains 14 residues. V was pared by 6 bases and J by 5 bases, with 7 bases of the junction left unmatched. The V gene's germline CDR1 is MNHEY and CDR2 SVGEGT. The CDR3 coding sequence is TGTGCCAGCAGCTACAGGGGGCTAAGGACTGAAGCTTTCTTT. Translating it yields CASSYRGLRTEAFF.

The rearrangement uses TRBV27 and TRBJ2-5, with TRBD1 matching over 7 bases. The V gene's germline CDR1 is MNHEY and CDR2 SMNVEV (reference sequence). The CDR3 totals 15 residues. Trimming took 4 bases from V and 3 from J; bases not matched to a gene: 8. The CDR3 nucleotides read TGTGCCAGCAGTTCCTACTCTCAGGGGGAAGAGACCCAGTACTTC. Amino acid sequence: CASSSYSQGEETQYF.

This clonotype was seen just once. The J gene is TRBJ2-5, the V gene TRBV6-5; a weak D match, TRBD1 (5 bases). This CDR3 has 15 amino acids. Germline CDR1 is MNHEY and CDR2 is SVGAGI. Trimming stripped 4 bases from V and 5 bases from J, with 17 bases between. This CDR3 reads CASSWGRSIAETQYF. The CDR3 region has the DNA TGTGCCAGCAGTTGGGGCAGGTCCATTGCTGAGACCCAGTACTTC.

The chain carries TRBV2 and TRBJ1-2; no reliable D call. Germline CDR1 is SNHLY and CDR2 is FYNNEI. The CDR3 consists of 13 residues. V lost 6 bases and J 8 bases, leaving 16 bases between the germline ends. The CDR3 loop is CASSPRRTEGYTF. The CDR3 DNA follows: TGTGCCAGCAGCCCCCGCAGGACTGAGGGCTACACCTTC.

The rearrangement joins TRBV7-2 to TRBJ2-1, with 8 positions matching TRBD2. This CDR3 has 17 amino acids. In germline, CDR1 is SGHTA, CDR2 FQGNSA. The V and J ends lost 2 bases and 4 bases, in that order; junction bases with no gene match: 10. The CDR3 region is CASSLLGSGVGYNEQFF. For the CDR3, the DNA is TGTGCCAGCAGCTTACTAGGTAGCGGGGTGGGGTACAATGAGCAGTTCTTC.

The chain carries TRBV20-1 and TRBJ2-3, with 14 nucleotides matching TRBD2. The CDR3 runs to 15 residues. Germline loops: CDR1 DFQATT, CDR2 SNEGSKA (reference sequence). Trimming took 6 bases from V and 8 from J; bases not matched to a gene: 10. CDR3 sequence reads: CSANAGTSGSGTQYF. The CDR3 region has the DNA TGCAGTGCGAACGCCGGGACTAGCGGGAGTGGTACGCAGTATTTT.

The chain uses TRBV29-1 and TRBJ1-6; 8 bases match TRBD1. This CDR3 has 14 amino acids. V lost 7 bases to trimming and J lost 5 bases; unmatched junction nucleotides: 7. Per germline, CDR1 SQVTM and CDR2 ANQGSEA. The DNA for the CDR3 is TGCAGCGCCCGGACAGGGACGAATAATTCACCCCTCCACTTT. Translating gives CSARTGTNNSPLHF.

V gene TRBV20-1 combines with J gene TRBJ2-3; 10 bases are a match to TRBD2. The V gene's germline CDR1 is DFQATT and CDR2 SNEGSKA (reference sequence). This CDR3 has 14 residues. The junction had 1 base not matched to a gene; V was cut back by 4 bases and J by 0 bases. The CDR3 bases are TGCAGTGCTACGACTAGCGGGAGCACAGATACGCAGTATTTT. Encoded protein: CSATTSGSTDTQYF.

Only a few counts were recorded for this clonotype. The chain employs TRBV6-2 or TRBV6-3 and TRBJ2-7; D may be TRBD2 (6 bases). V lost 4 bases and J 6 bases, leaving 16 bases between the germline ends. CDR3 length: 14 amino acids. Germline V gives CDR1 MNHEY, CDR2 SVGEGT. The DNA of the CDR3 is TGTGCCAGCAGTTTAGCGGCTAACCCCCGCGAGCAGTACTTC. It codes for CASSLAANPREQYF.

This clonotype was seen a single time. The V and J genes are TRBV6-1 and TRBJ2-5; D is unresolved. Per the germline V gene, CDR1 is MNHNS and CDR2 is SASEGT. The CDR3 extends over 12 amino acids. V lost 10 bases, J lost 5 bases, and 14 bases lay in between. This CDR3 reads CATRGNEETQYF. The CDR3 region has the DNA TGTGCCACCAGAGGCAATGAGGAGACCCAGTACTTC.

This clonotype was found a few times. V gene TRBV15 combines with J gene TRBJ1-2; D possibly corresponds to TRBD1 (5 bases). The CDR3 is 14 residues long. Germline V lookup: CDR1 LNHNV, CDR2 YYDKDF (reference sequence). Trimming shortened V by 8 bases and J by 4 bases, and 17 bases separated the two germline ends. CDR3 sequence: CATQQASRTYGYTF. CDR3 nucleotide sequence: TGTGCCACCCAACAGGCGAGCCGCACCTATGGCTACACCTTC. The full variable domain, its missing parts supplied by reference TRBV15 and TRBJ1-2, is DAMVIQNPRYQVTQFGKPVTLSCSQTLNHNVMYWYQQKSSQAPKLLFHYYDKDFNNEADTPDNFQSRRPNTSFCFLDIRSPGLGDTAMYLCATQQASRTYGYTFGSGTRLTVV.

J is TRBJ1-3 and V is TRBV27; 7 positions match TRBD1. Germline V lookup: CDR1 MNHEY, CDR2 SMNVEV (reference sequence). This CDR3 comprises 14 residues. The ends lost 6 bases at V and 2 bases at J; junction bases unmatched: 4. As DNA, the CDR3 is TGTGCCAGCAGGTTAACAGGGGCTGGAAACACCATATATTTT. Residues: CASRLTGAGNTIYF.

This sequence joins TRBV5-4 and TRBJ2-7; 8 bases agree with TRBD2. Germline lookup yields CDR1 SGHNT and CDR2 YYREEE (reference sequence). After removal of 3 bases from V and 6 bases from J, the junction contained 8 bases not matched to a gene. The CDR3 length is 14 residues. The CDR3 DNA sequence: TGTGCCAGCAGCTCCGGGACTAGTTTGGGCGAGCAGTACTTC. It specifies CASSSGTSLGEQYF.

The chain joins TRBV20-1 to TRBJ1-2; 8 nucleotides match TRBD1. The CDR3 contains 12 residues. Germline assignment: CDR1 DFQATT and CDR2 SNEGSKA (reference sequence). The J segment lost 6 bases and the V segment lost 5 bases, leaving 5 bases of the junction unmatched. The CDR3 DNA sequence: TGCAGTGCTGTCAGGGGGCGCGATGGCTACACCTTC. Protein product: CSAVRGRDGYTF.

The V call is TRBV11-2, the J call TRBJ1-6, with a tentative D call TRBD1 (5 bases). CDR1 is SGHAT and CDR2 is FQNNGV in the germline V gene. V gave up 1 base and J gave up 9 bases, with 16 bases separating them. CDR3 length equals 16 residues. As DNA, the CDR3 is TGTGCCAGCAGCTTAGGAGGGGCGTATGGGGGTTCACCCCTCCACTTT. Protein sequence: CASSLGGAYGGSPLHF.

The chain recombines TRBV28 with TRBJ1-5; 10 nucleotides match TRBD1. Trimming cost V 10 bases and J 1 base; bases outside gene matches: 4. In germline, CDR1 is MDHEN, CDR2 SYDVKM. This CDR3 is built from 14 residues. The CDR3 loop reads CATPGQGSNQPQHF. The DNA of the CDR3 is TGTGCCACCCCGGGACAGGGGAGCAATCAGCCCCAGCATTTT.

The chain couples TRBV7-2 to TRBJ2-3, with 9 bases aligning to TRBD2. The length of the CDR3 is 16 residues. The germline CDR1 and CDR2 sequences are SGHTA and FQGNSA. V lost 5 bases, J lost 2 bases, and 8 bases stayed unmatched. CDR3 in DNA: TGTGCCAGCAGCCCGTCTAGCGGGATGGCCACAGATACGCAGTATTTT. It yields the protein CASSPSSGMATDTQYF. The complete variable domain, with remaining parts taken from reference TRBV7-2 and TRBJ2-3, reads GAGVSQSPSNKVTEKGKDVELRCDPISGHTALYWYRQSLGQGLEFLIYFQGNSAPDKSGLPSDRFSAERTGGSVSTLTIQRTQQEDSAVYLCASSPSSGMATDTQYFGPGTRLTVL.

This clonotype was recorded a few times. V and J are TRBV28 and TRBJ2-7; D uncertain. The CDR3 is 12 residues long. The V gene lost 4 bases and the J gene lost 0 bases, with 4 bases spanning the gap. Germline CDR1 reads MDHEN; CDR2 reads SYDVKM. The CDR3 is CASSSNSYEQYF. DNA of the CDR3: TGTGCCAGCAGTTCTAACTCCTACGAGCAGTACTTC.

The V and J genes are TRBV7-2 and TRBJ1-3; TRBD1 is a possible D gene (5 bases). V lost 2 bases, J lost 0 bases, and 17 bases lay in between. CDR1 is SGHTA, CDR2 FQGNSA, per germline. This CDR3 is 18 amino acids long. In DNA, the CDR3 is TGTGCCAGCAGCTTATATCGGGGGGGACGGTCCTCTGGAAACACCATATATTTT. It is translated as CASSLYRGGRSSGNTIYF.

The CDR3 DNA follows: TGTGCCACCACCCTCAGCGGGAGTGCAGATACGCAGTATTTT. It is translated as CATTLSGSADTQYF. The genes are TRBV24-1 and TRBJ2-3; 8 bases align to TRBD2. The trim removed 8 bases at V and 4 bases at J, leaving 7 bases unmatched. Germline CDR1 and CDR2: KGHDR and SFDVKD. This CDR3 spans 14 amino acids.